This T cell receptor beta chain came from a study of early T cells in non-severe SARS-CoV-2 infection. MiXCR, applied by TCRdb to the 5' RACE reads, yields one record per CDR3 protein. The sample carries about 110,000 distinct CDR3 sequences, 12% recorded once. CDR3 length: 14 amino acids. The V end was cut by 0 bases, the J end by 4 bases, with 12 bases between. Germline CDR1 DFQATT, CDR2 SNEGSKA (reference sequence). This clonotype came up a few times. Source material: whole blood. The gene calls are TRBV20-1 and TRBJ1-2; D unclear. The receptor comes from an adult who was a healthcare worker with PCR-confirmed SARS-CoV-2 infection or an uninfected control (not recorded which). CDR3 in DNA: TGCAGTGCTAGAGATCCCCCGGATCCCTATGGCTACACCTTC. Translation: CSARDPPDPYGYTF.